This record concerns one TCR beta chain sequence. Seattle researchers signed up patients amid active infection and tracked them longitudinally. Authors' processing steps: Amplified reference gene primers provided the basis for estimating nucleated cell counts. TCRdb's table, derived via immunoSEQ multiplex PCR, lists solely in-frame clones and lacks some. The DNA gave D and trimming, while V, J and clone size come from that table. The data contain 150,000 to 200,000 clones, about 86% of them singletons. V gave up 3 bases and J gave up 1 base, with 14 bases separating them. The CDR3 runs to 15 residues. Germline CDR1 is SGDLS and CDR2 is YYNGEE. The data were obtained in a study of blood T cell repertoires in COVID-19. About the study: From the United States, Italy and Spain came samples of acute and convalescent COVID-19. PBMCs, B-cell-depleted T cells, or T cells were the source of the cDNA or gDNA that made up the material.

This receptor was obtained from a woman between 65 and 79 years old with COVID-19, enrolled during active disease. Material: peripheral blood. The rearrangement joins TRBV9 to TRBJ2-7; TRBD1 might be the D (6 bases). The CDR3 spells CASSEDSRGSYEQYF. CDR3 bases: TGTGCCAGCAGCGAGGACAGTAGGGGTTCCTACGAGCAGTACTTC. Full variable domain (rest looked up from reference TRBV9 and TRBJ2-7): DSGVTQTPKHLITATGQRVTLRCSPRSGDLSVYWYQQSLDQGLQFLIQYYNGEERAKGNILERFSAQQFPDLHSELNLSSLELGDSALYFCASSEDSRGSYEQYFGPGTRLTVT.